This T cell receptor (beta chain) stems from a study of T cell repertoires in cytomegalovirus infection. The overall study: CMV infection plus the matching HLA type was flagged by public TCR beta signatures. Study results and limitations: Pooled public TCR beta family frequency picked out CMV carriers with the relevant HLA.

The sample holds a few counts of this clonotype. Antigen unknown. V was pared by 6 bases and J by 3 bases, with 12 bases between. From germline, CDR1 is MDHEN and CDR2 SYDVKM. The length of the CDR3 is 14 residues. One entry per CDR3 protein results from TCRdb running MiXCR on the reads. The sample holds over 150,000 distinct CDR3 sequences, approximately 17% seen once. This clonotype was sampled from a human donor in good health (CMV status not recorded). Some clones in this sample may be carry-over from other donors' samples. The rearrangement joins TRBV28 to TRBJ2-1; no reliable D call. Sequencing was carried out using CD8+ T cells from PBMCs. Written as DNA, the CDR3 is TGTGCCAGCAGCCCCAGGAGCTTCTACAATGAGCAGTTCTTC. Protein: CASSPRSFYNEQFF.